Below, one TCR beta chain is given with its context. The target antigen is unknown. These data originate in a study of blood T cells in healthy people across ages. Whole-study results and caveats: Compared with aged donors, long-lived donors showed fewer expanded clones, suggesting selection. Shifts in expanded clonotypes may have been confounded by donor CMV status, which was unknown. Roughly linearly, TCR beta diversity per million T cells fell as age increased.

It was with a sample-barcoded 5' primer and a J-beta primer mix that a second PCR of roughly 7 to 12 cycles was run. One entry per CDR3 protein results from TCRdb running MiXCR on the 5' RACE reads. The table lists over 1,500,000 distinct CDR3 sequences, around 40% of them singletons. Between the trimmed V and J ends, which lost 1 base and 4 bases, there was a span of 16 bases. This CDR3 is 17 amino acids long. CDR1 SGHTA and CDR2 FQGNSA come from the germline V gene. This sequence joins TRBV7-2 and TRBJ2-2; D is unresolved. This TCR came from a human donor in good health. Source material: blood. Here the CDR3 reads CASSLEWERVRTGELFF. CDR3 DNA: TGTGCCAGCAGCTTAGAATGGGAAAGGGTCCGCACCGGGGAGCTGTTTTTT.